The 17 T cell receptor beta chains reported below all come from one sample, sequenced in a study of somatic mutations in T cells in chronic GVHD. The table came from immunoSEQ multiplex PCR; TCRdb's copy has only in-frame clones and leaves some out. The data contain around 1,700 clones, approximately 60% of them singletons. The material sequenced was CD8+ T cells from blood. Receptors originate from a male patient aged 50 to 59 with chronic graft-versus-host disease. Part of the T cell pool may stem from the graft donor.

In this sample, this clone is medium-sized (0.01 to 0.1%). This sequence joins TRBV30 and TRBJ1-4; D might be TRBD1 (5 bases). V was cut by 0 bases and J by 8 bases, with 10 bases left in between. The CDR3 has 13 amino acids. The germline V gene encodes CDR1 GTSNPN and CDR2 SVGIG (reference sequence). Written as DNA, the CDR3 is TGTGCCTGGAGTGTGGGGGGGATCGAAAAACTGTTTTTT. Protein: CAWSVGGIEKLFF. The whole variable domain, filled in from reference TRBV30 and TRBJ1-4, reads SQTIHQWPATLVQPVGSPLSLECTVEGTSNPNLYWYRQAAGRGLQLLFYSVGIGQISSEVPQNLSASRPQDRQFILSSKKLLLSDSGFYLCAWSVGGIEKLFFGSGTQLSVL.

The table lists this clone with a few counts. The chain recombines TRBV4-3 with TRBJ2-1; D is uncertain. The CDR3 covers 18 residues. The germline V gene encodes CDR1 LGHNA and CDR2 YSLEER. The V end was cut by 0 bases, the J end by 0 bases, with 15 bases between. The CDR3 DNA follows: TGCGCCAGCAGCCAAGATCTCCCTCTAGTGAGCTCCTACAATGAGCAGTTCTTC. Protein: CASSQDLPLVSSYNEQFF.

This clone was detected only a few times. The chain recombines TRBV5-4 with TRBJ1-1; 8 bases are a match to TRBD1. CDR3 size: 14 residues. The germline CDR1 and CDR2 sequences are SGHNT and YYREEE (reference sequence). The trim removed 4 bases at V and 5 bases at J, leaving 7 bases unmatched. The CDR3 DNA is TGTGCCAGCAGCCAGAAGACAGGGGAAACTGAAGCTTTCTTT. Protein sequence: CASSQKTGETEAFF.

V and J are TRBV4-3 and TRBJ2-3; possibly TRBD1 for D (6 bases). Germline values: CDR1 LGHNA, CDR2 YSLEER. The length of the CDR3 is 17 residues. With 4 bases removed from V and 4 bases from J, the gap between germline ends came to 21 bases. CDR3 residues: CASSPSWAQGQADTQYF. As DNA, the CDR3 is TGCGCCAGCAGCCCAAGTTGGGCACAGGGTCAGGCAGATACGCAGTATTTT.

The genes are TRBV7-6 and TRBJ2-1; TRBD1 agrees at 8 bases. The CDR3 covers 15 residues. The germline V gene has CDR1 SGHVS and CDR2 FNYEAQ. With V trimmed by 5 bases and J by 4 bases, 7 bases remained unmatched. Here the CDR3 DNA reads TGTGCCAGCAGCCCGAGACAGGGGTCATACAATGAGCAGTTCTTC. It codes for CASSPRQGSYNEQFF.

The V gene is TRBV10-3, the J gene TRBJ2-3, with 9 bases that match TRBD1. This CDR3 is 17 amino acids long. The J segment lost 2 bases and the V segment lost 0 bases, leaving 6 bases of the junction unmatched. CDR1 and CDR2 from the germline V gene are ENHRY and SYGVKD. The CDR3 DNA reads TGTGCCATCAGTGAGTCTCTTTGGGACAGGGCCACAGATACGCAGTATTTT. It codes for CAISESLWDRATDTQYF.

There are a few counts of this clone. V usage is TRBV6-1 and J usage is TRBJ1-2, with TRBD1 as a possible D gene (5 bases). The CDR3 is 14 residues long. Germline CDR1 and CDR2: MNHNS and SASEGT. V dropped 5 bases and J dropped 6 bases, with 16 bases sitting between them. The CDR3 DNA reads as TGTGCCAGCAGTTTCCAGGGAGGAAAGGATGGCTACACCTTC. As protein: CASSFQGGKDGYTF.

This chain links TRBV6-6 with TRBJ2-5, with D perhaps TRBD2 (5 bases). The CDR3 is 14 residues long. Looked up from germline, CDR1 is MNHNY and CDR2 is SVGAGI (reference sequence). Trimming left V 7 bases short and J 5 bases short, with 17 bases between. CDR3 in DNA: TGTGCCAGCACCGAGATACGCGAGCGGGAGACCCAGTACTTC. It is translated as CASTEIRERETQYF.

Concerning this clone itself: This is likely an artifact of a read error, given a far larger clone one base away. The chain employs TRBV7-9 and TRBJ2-7; 8 positions match TRBD1. Germline loops: CDR1 SEHNR, CDR2 FQNEAQ (reference sequence). V was pared by 5 bases and J by 0 bases, with 9 bases of the junction left unmatched. The CDR3 runs to 16 residues. DNA of the CDR3: TGTGCCAGCAGCGGCCTGACAGGGGCAAGCTCCTACGAGCAGTACGTC. Its translation: CASSGLTGASSYEQYV.

The chain carries TRBV7-9 and TRBJ2-1; 16 bases align to TRBD2. The trim removed 0 bases at V and 0 bases at J, leaving 2 bases unmatched. The CDR3 loop spans 19 amino acids. Per the germline V gene, CDR1 is SEHNR and CDR2 is FQNEAQ (reference sequence). The DNA for the CDR3 is TGTGCCAGCAGCTTAGCGGGACTAGCGGGAGGGCCCTCCTACAATGAGCAGTTCTTC. This sequence encodes CASSLAGLAGGPSYNEQFF.

Points on this clone: An end of the junction differs from the germline gene, which may be a read error. The rearrangement joins TRBV2 to TRBJ2-5, with 16 positions matching TRBD2. The CDR3 loop spans 18 amino acids. Germline CDR1 is SNHLY and CDR2 is FYNNEI. CDR3 nucleotides: TGTGCCAGCAGTAAAGCCGGGACTAGCGGGGGGGCCGGGGAGACCCAGTACTTC. It codes for CASSKAGTSGGAGETQYF. The variable domain in full, with the rest retrieved from reference TRBV2 and TRBJ2-5, is EPEVTQTPSHQVTQMGQEVILRCVPISNHLYFYWYRQILGQKVEFLVSFYNNEISEKSEIFDDQFSVERPDGSNFTLKIRSTKLEDSAMYFCASSKAGTSGGAGETQYFGPGTRLLVL.

The chain uses TRBV19 and TRBJ1-2; D perhaps matches TRBD1 (5 bases). Germline loops: CDR1 LNHDA, CDR2 SQIVND (reference sequence). Trimming removed 8 bases from V and 2 bases from J, with 9 bases in between. This CDR3 has 12 residues. The CDR3 DNA reads as TGTGCCAGTTCGGACACCAACTATGGCTACACCTTC. Protein product: CASSDTNYGYTF.

This chain uses TRBV5-4 with TRBJ1-2; a possible D gene is TRBD1 (5 bases). CDR3 length: 15 amino acids. The germline V gene encodes CDR1 SGHNT and CDR2 YYREEE (reference sequence). V was pared by 9 bases and J by 3 bases, with 21 bases between. DNA of the CDR3: TGTGCCATCAGTTCGAGCAGCGGGACCCACTATGGCTACACCTTC. Amino acid sequence: CAISSSSGTHYGYTF.

This clone has a handful of counts. The V gene is TRBV10-3, the J gene TRBJ2-3, with TRBD2 matching over 7 bases. The CDR3 totals 13 residues. CDR1 and CDR2 (germline): ENHRY, SYGVKD. The ends lost 9 bases at V and 0 bases at J; junction bases unmatched: 3. The chain's CDR3 is CAIALASTDTQYF. CDR3 sequence (DNA): TGTGCCATTGCACTAGCGAGCACAGATACGCAGTATTTT.

The chain links TRBV4-3 to TRBJ1-2; 7 nucleotides match TRBD1. This CDR3 spans 15 amino acids. CDR1 is LGHNA and CDR2 is YSLEER in the germline V gene. V dropped 2 bases and J dropped 7; count of bases not matched to a gene: 10. The CDR3 DNA follows: TGCGCCAGCAGCCAACTCCTCAACAGGGGAGGTGGCTACACCTTC. This encodes CASSQLLNRGGGYTF.

The genes are TRBV30 and TRBJ2-5, with TRBD2 matching over 9 bases. CDR3 length: 14 residues. Germline V gene data show CDR1 as GTSNPN and CDR2 as SVGIG (reference sequence). CDR3 amino acids: CSYAGGLGQETQYF. The CDR3, as DNA: TGTTCCTATGCGGGGGGGCTTGGGCAAGAGACCCAGTACTTC.

The chain links TRBV15 to TRBJ1-4; TRBD1 aligns across 8 bases. Germline CDR1 is LNHNV and CDR2 is YYDKDF (reference sequence). V lost 4 bases, J lost 3 bases, and 10 bases stayed unmatched. This CDR3 has 17 residues. CDR3 region: CATSTGREQGANEKLFF. DNA for the CDR3: TGTGCCACCAGCACGGGTCGGGAACAGGGGGCTAATGAAAAACTGTTTTTT.